This TCR beta chain was captured by sequencing in a study of T cells after yellow fever vaccination. There are many counts of this clonotype. Its antigen is unidentified. The CDR3 contains 13 residues. The V segment lost 8 bases and the J segment 2 bases; nucleotides outside the gene matches: 4. Germline V gene lookup returns CDR1 SGHTA and CDR2 FQGNSA. Findings and limits, study-wide: Most clones from primary vaccination were detected again post-booster (roughly 95% CD4, 88% CD8). The secondary response was weaker, and its peak arrived faster, on day 5 versus 15.

TCRdb used MiXCR to reprocess the 5' RACE reads, holding one entry per CDR3 protein. The sample has more than 120,000 distinct CDR3 sequences, 7.7% seen once. The specimen comprised CD4+ T cells sorted from PBMCs, sampled 5 days after the yellow fever booster vaccination. The gene calls are TRBV7-2 and TRBJ2-7, with 9 bases identical to TRBD2. The origin of this receptor is a man aged 25-45 years who received the YFV17D yellow fever vaccine. CDR3 bases: TGTGCCAGCTCGACTAGCGGCCCCTACGAGCAGTACTTC. Translating it yields CASSTSGPYEQYF. Variable domain in full (rest from reference TRBV7-2 and TRBJ2-7): GAGVSQSPSNKVTEKGKDVELRCDPISGHTALYWYRQSLGQGLEFLIYFQGNSAPDKSGLPSDRFSAERTGGSVSTLTIQRTQQEDSAVYLCASSTSGPYEQYFGPGTRLTVT.